This TCR beta chain was obtained from a study of blood T cell repertoires in COVID-19. The wider study: Samples taken during acute and convalescent COVID-19 were collected in the United States, Italy and Spain. From T cells, B-cell-depleted T cells, or PBMCs came the material, which was cDNA or gDNA.

The CDR3 is 13 residues long. The V end was cut by 4 bases, the J end by 0 bases, with 7 bases between. Germline V gives CDR1 SGHNT, CDR2 YYREEE (reference sequence). Authors' data handling: Reference gene primer amplification gave nucleated cell count estimates. Clones were read by immunoSEQ multiplex PCR, and TCRdb kept only the in-frame ones, dropping some. The DNA was the basis for D and trimming; V, J and clone size are from that table. The sample records roughly 170,000 clones, roughly four fifths being singletons. A remark on this clone: A much bigger clone sits one base away, suggesting this may be a read error. The sample holds other DNA sequences that translate to the same CDR3.

The TCR comes from a human donor in a cohort sampled during active COVID-19. The sample was peripheral blood. The chain recombines TRBV5-4 with TRBJ1-1; D call uncertain. CDR3 sequence reads: CASSATVNTEAFF. The DNA for the CDR3 is TGTGCCAGCAGCGCCACAGTGAACACTGAAGCTTTCTTT.